What follows is one T cell receptor (beta chain) and its context. What it binds is unknown. The source of the sample is a study of vaccination and CD4 T cells after COVID-19. Study-wide background: Two of the convalescents were Hispanic, and the group consisted of six males and four females.

V was shortened by 3 bases and J by 7 bases, with 13 bases between the two germline ends. CDR1 and CDR2 (germline): SNHLY, FYNNEI. The CDR3 contains 14 residues. Cultured CD4+ T-cell DNA underwent Oncomine TCR Beta short-read sequencing. TCRdb reanalysed the PCR reads using MiXCR and keeps one entry per CDR3 protein. The table has roughly 11,000 distinct CDR3 sequences, around 60% seen once; the top ten hold 9.1%. The treatment here: 10-day PBMC culture with coronavirus spike peptide pools or control peptides (ViraFEST assay). The chain combines TRBV2 with TRBJ1-5; maybe TRBD1 (6 bases). The source is a human donor who had recovered from COVID-19. The sample was CD4+ T cells from blood, cultured in vitro. CDR3 in amino acids: CASSEEGGGQPQHF. The CDR3 nucleotides read TGTGCCAGCAGTGAGGAAGGGGGAGGACAGCCCCAGCATTTT.